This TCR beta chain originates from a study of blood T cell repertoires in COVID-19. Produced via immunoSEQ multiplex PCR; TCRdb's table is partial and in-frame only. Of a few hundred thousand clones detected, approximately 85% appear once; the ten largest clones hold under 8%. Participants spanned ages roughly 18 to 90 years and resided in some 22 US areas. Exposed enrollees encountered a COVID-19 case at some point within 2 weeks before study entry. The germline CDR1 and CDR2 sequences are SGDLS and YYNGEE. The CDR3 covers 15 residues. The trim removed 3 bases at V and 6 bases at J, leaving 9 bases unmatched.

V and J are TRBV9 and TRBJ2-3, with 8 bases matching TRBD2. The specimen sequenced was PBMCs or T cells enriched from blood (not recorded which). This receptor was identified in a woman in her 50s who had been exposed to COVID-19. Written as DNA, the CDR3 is TGTGCCAGCAGCGCAGAGGGACTAGAGGGGGATACGCAGTATTTT. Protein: CASSAEGLEGDTQYF.